What follows are 16 T cell receptor beta chains derived from one specimen sequenced in a study of cytomegalovirus exposure and HLA in healthy donors. PCR was performed using 60 Vbeta and 13 Jbeta primers. TCRdb's copy holds only in-frame clones and misses some; the assay was immunoSEQ multiplex PCR. The sample carries 85,000 to 100,000 clones, about 81% recorded once. What was sequenced was PBMCs. The receptor source for this set is a woman aged 35 to 49 in good health and CMV-seropositive.

This chain connects TRBV18 to TRBJ1-4; D may be TRBD1 (5 bases). Between the trimmed V and J ends, which lost 6 bases and 2 bases, there was a span of 10 bases. The CDR3 has 14 amino acids. Germline V gene sequence: CDR1 KGHSH, CDR2 LQKENI. The CDR3 region is CASSLTETNEKLFF. CDR3 DNA: TGTGCCAGCTCGCTGACAGAGACTAATGAAAAACTGTTTTTT.

The sample holds one count of this clone. The rearrangement joins TRBV4-1 to TRBJ1-2, with D possibly matching TRBD1 (6 bases). Per the germline V gene, CDR1 is MGHRA and CDR2 is YSYEKL. The CDR3 extends over 16 amino acids. The germline V and J ends were trimmed by 4 bases and 6 bases, with 21 bases remaining between them. For the CDR3, the DNA is TGCGCCAGCAGCCGAGGGGGTAGGGGGACGGTCAATGGCTACACCTTC. It is translated as CASSRGGRGTVNGYTF.

This chain joins TRBV7-9 and TRBJ1-1; D remains ambiguous. Germline V gene data show CDR1 as SEHNR and CDR2 as FQNEAQ (reference sequence). This CDR3 region has 11 residues. V was cut by 3 bases and J by 5 bases, with 4 bases left in between. The CDR3 DNA reads as TGTGCCAGCAGCTTGCAGACTGAAGCTTTCTTT. Encoded protein: CASSLQTEAFF.

The V and J genes are TRBV5-4 and TRBJ2-1, with a possible D match to TRBD1 (6 bases). Germline loops: CDR1 SGHNT, CDR2 YYREEE (reference sequence). CDR3 size: 12 residues. With 3 bases removed from V and 9 bases from J, the gap between germline ends came to 10 bases. The CDR3 coding sequence is TGTGCCAGCAGCTCTTTCAGGGGTGAGCAGTTCTTC. It yields the protein CASSSFRGEQFF.

The V and J genes are TRBV5-4 and TRBJ1-1; D might be TRBD1 (5 bases). The V gene's germline CDR1 is SGHNT and CDR2 YYREEE (reference sequence). CDR3 length equals 13 residues. Trimming removed 0 bases at V and 3 bases at J, with 6 bases between. CDR3 sequence reads: CASSLEQDTEAFF. CDR3 nucleotides: TGTGCCAGCAGCTTGGAACAGGACACTGAAGCTTTCTTT. The full variable domain, with the rest looked up from reference TRBV5-4 and TRBJ1-1, is ETGVTQSPTHLIKTRGQQVTLRCSSQSGHNTVSWYQQALGQGPQFIFQYYREEENGRGNFPPRFSGLQFPNYSSELNVNALELDDSALYLCASSLEQDTEAFFGQGTRLTVV.

This clone is a singleton in its sample. J is TRBJ1-1 and V is TRBV11-2; perhaps TRBD1 as D (5 bases). CDR1 and CDR2 (germline): SGHAT, FQNNGV. V was shortened by 0 bases and J by 5 bases, with 10 bases between the two germline ends. The CDR3 loop spans 14 amino acids. Here the CDR3 DNA reads TGTGCCAGCAGCTTAGACAGGGTAGGAACTGAAGCTTTCTTT. This codes for CASSLDRVGTEAFF.

This chain joins TRBV6-5 and TRBJ2-5, with 13 bases that match TRBD2. J was trimmed by 11 bases and V by 5 bases; bases with no gene match: 11. Germline V gene lookup returns CDR1 MNHEY and CDR2 SVGAGI. The length of the CDR3 is 15 residues. The CDR3 DNA sequence: TGTGCCAGCAGTCCCGGACTAGCGGGAGTGGGTGAGCAGTACTTC. It is translated as CASSPGLAGVGEQYF.

This clone was found a few times. J is TRBJ2-3 and V is TRBV5-1; D not certain. The V gene lost 2 bases and the J gene lost 2 bases, with 9 bases spanning the gap. This CDR3 is 14 amino acids long. The germline V gene has CDR1 SGHRS and CDR2 YFSETQ. The CDR3 coding sequence is TGCGCCAGCAGCTTCGCAACTATCACAGATACGCAGTATTTT. The encoded protein is CASSFATITDTQYF.

This chain links TRBV6-5 with TRBJ2-2, with 10 bases fitting TRBD2. V shed 4 bases and J 4 bases; nucleotides not matched to a gene: 6. This CDR3 is 16 amino acids long. Germline V CDR1 and CDR2: MNHEY, SVGAGI. This CDR3 reads CASSSGLARLTGELFF. CDR3 nucleotide sequence: TGTGCCAGCAGTTCGGGACTAGCGCGACTCACCGGGGAGCTGTTTTTT.

The V gene is TRBV19, the J gene TRBJ1-1; 10 bases are shared with TRBD1. CDR3 length: 15 residues. From germline, CDR1 is LNHDA and CDR2 SQIVND (reference sequence). The V and J ends lost 5 bases and 4 bases, in that order; junction bases with no gene match: 7. As DNA, the CDR3 is TGTGCCAGTAGTGTCGACAGGGGGCCTCGCACTGAAGCTTTCTTT. As protein: CASSVDRGPRTEAFF.

The chain is built from TRBV2 and TRBJ2-7; tentatively, D is TRBD1 (6 bases). There are 13 residues in the CDR3. The germline V gene has CDR1 SNHLY and CDR2 FYNNEI. V was trimmed by 9 bases and J by 6 bases, leaving 18 bases between them. CDR3 region: CASSKTGFCEQYF. The CDR3 region has the DNA TGTGCCAGTAGCAAGACAGGTTTCTGCGAGCAGTACTTC. Full variable domain (rest looked up from reference TRBV2 and TRBJ2-7): EPEVTQTPSHQVTQMGQEVILRCVPISNHLYFYWYRQILGQKVEFLVSFYNNEISEKSEIFDDQFSVERPDGSNFTLKIRSTKLEDSAMYFCASSKTGFCEQYFGPGTRLTVT.

V gene TRBV2 combines with J gene TRBJ1-5; 7 positions match TRBD1. Germline lookup yields CDR1 SNHLY and CDR2 FYNNEI. The CDR3 extends over 15 amino acids. V lost 1 base, J lost 5 bases, and 5 bases stayed unmatched. CDR3 sequence (DNA): TGTGCCAGCAGTGAAGGGGACAGAAACTATCAGCCCCAGCATTTT. Protein sequence: CASSEGDRNYQPQHF. Drawing the rest from reference TRBV2 and TRBJ1-5, the complete variable domain is EPEVTQTPSHQVTQMGQEVILRCVPISNHLYFYWYRQILGQKVEFLVSFYNNEISEKSEIFDDQFSVERPDGSNFTLKIRSTKLEDSAMYFCASSEGDRNYQPQHFGDGTRLSIL.

The chain uses TRBV11-3 and TRBJ2-3; 11 nucleotides match TRBD2. This CDR3 is 16 amino acids long. Trimming took 4 bases from V and 3 from J; bases not matched to a gene: 6. CDR1 is SGHNT, CDR2 YENEEA, per germline. CDR3 sequence reads: CASSSTTSGKTDTQYF. The CDR3 DNA reads TGTGCCAGCAGCTCCACGACTAGCGGGAAGACAGATACGCAGTATTTT.

The genes are TRBV15 and TRBJ1-5; tentatively, D is TRBD1 (5 bases). The germline V and J ends were trimmed by 1 base and 5 bases, with 9 bases remaining between them. CDR1 is LNHNV and CDR2 is YYDKDF in the germline V gene (reference sequence). The CDR3 consists of 14 residues. CDR3 residues: CATSRGRGYQPQHF. The DNA for the CDR3 is TGTGCCACCAGCAGAGGGCGGGGGTATCAGCCCCAGCATTTT.

The V call is TRBV13, the J call TRBJ2-1; 8 nucleotides match TRBD1. Germline V lookup: CDR1 PRHDT, CDR2 FYEKMQ (reference sequence). Trimming took 0 bases from V and 1 from J; bases not matched to a gene: 14. CDR3 size: 20 residues. CDR3: CASSLGPSFRDRGSYNEQFF. The CDR3 bases are TGTGCCAGCAGCTTAGGTCCCTCCTTCCGAGACAGGGGATCCTACAATGAGCAGTTCTTC.

The rearrangement joins TRBV19 to TRBJ1-5; possible D gene TRBD1, 6 bases. The CDR3 length is 16 residues. V shed 6 bases and J shed 3 bases, with 18 bases lying between them. Germline assignment: CDR1 LNHDA and CDR2 SQIVND (reference sequence). CDR3 DNA: TGTGCCAGTAGCTACACAGGGAAGCTCTCCAATCAGCCCCAGCATTTT. It translates to CASSYTGKLSNQPQHF.